This TCR beta chain came from a study of radiation and T cells in renal cell carcinoma. Regarding time point: baseline pretreatment blood. As for treatment: 15 Gy SBRT to primary tumor, nephrectomy 4 weeks later. Trimming left V 3 bases short and J 6 bases short, with 11 bases between. The CDR3 contains 13 residues. Per germline, CDR1 SGHTA and CDR2 FQGNSA. This clone came up many times. Its antigen is not identified. Only in-frame clones appear in the TCRdb table, and some are missing; sequencing was by immunoSEQ multiplex PCR. The sample has some 100,000 clones; about 79% are singletons. Study conclusions and caveats: From baseline, blood top tumor clonotypes peaked at 2 weeks post-radiation.

The material was blood, obtained from a patient whose treatment included radiotherapy and nephrectomy. The TCR was taken from a man aged 60 to 69 with renal cell carcinoma. The chain links TRBV7-2 to TRBJ1-1; no reliable D call. The CDR3 bases are TGTGCCAGCAGCTTTATACTGAGGGCTGAAGCTTTCTTT. It yields the protein CASSFILRAEAFF. Full variable domain (rest looked up from reference TRBV7-2 and TRBJ1-1): GAGVSQSPSNKVTEKGKDVELRCDPISGHTALYWYRQSLGQGLEFLIYFQGNSAPDKSGLPSDRFSAERTGGSVSTLTIQRTQQEDSAVYLCASSFILRAEAFFGQGTRLTVV.